The following is a TCR beta chain sequence with its context. Its antigen remains unknown. These data belong to a study of Graves' ophthalmopathy and Graves' hyperthyroidism. Looking at the study overall: Peripheral blood sampling occurred at initial diagnosis, before any treatment.

Germline V gives CDR1 LGHNA, CDR2 YSLEER. The CDR3 is made up of 18 amino acids. V lost 2 bases and J lost 4, with 20 bases in between. The study, taken as a whole, reports: Distinction of ophthalmopathy from stable hyperthyroidism by a 13-signature model reached almost 90% sensitivity and approximately 81% specificity. Blood repertoires reportedly contained most expanded thyroid clonotypes above 0.001 frequency.

Investigators amplified TCR beta CDR3 regions from RNA transcripts. After a first-round RT-PCR with HTBI primers, a second-round multiplex PCR was run. TCRdb reanalysed the multiplex PCR reads using MiXCR and keeps one entry per CDR3 protein. The sample holds 500,000 to 800,000 distinct CDR3 sequences, over 40% seen once. The diagnosis combined clinical symptoms, thyroxine, TRAb, thyroid ultrasound and orbital computed tomography scans. This rearrangement joins TRBV4-3 to TRBJ2-2; D gene unclear. Sample: peripheral blood. This TCR came from an adult man with Graves' ophthalmopathy. For the CDR3, the DNA is TGCGCCAGCAGCCAAAAACCCCTCAGTGTTTGGGTCACCGGGGAGCTGTTTTTT. Protein: CASSQKPLSVWVTGELFF.